This TCR beta chain was sequenced in a study of T-cell reconstitution after alpha-beta-depleted transplantation in children. Study-level results: Most T-cell counts and diversity one year after the transplant came from T cells that were newly produced. The high TCRbeta diversity at day 60 in some patients came from surviving recipient T cells and thymic progenitors.

Worth noting for this clonotype: Its specificity is unknown.

The CDR3 is made up of 14 amino acids. Looked up from germline, CDR1 is SGHTA and CDR2 is FQGNSA. With 8 bases clipped from V and 8 bases from J, the junction kept 11 bases outside the gene matches. Construction of the TCRbeta library involved unique molecular identifiers. TCRdb re-called the PCR reads with MiXCR, one entry per CDR3 protein. Seen here are about 300,000 distinct CDR3 sequences, around 7.1% observed once, and the top ten hold 9.1%. This receptor was obtained from a female patient aged 2 to 10 who had a stem cell transplant for Fanconi anemia, so the T cells may come from the graft donor. The J gene is TRBJ2-2, the V gene TRBV7-2; 7 bases fit TRBD1. Specimen: peripheral blood, collected 360 days after TCRalphabeta/CD19-depleted stem cell transplant. The CDR3 DNA follows: TGTGCCAGCGGATCGAGGGGGCAAGGGGGGGAGCTGTTTTTT. Encoded protein: CASGSRGQGGELFF. The whole variable domain, remainder taken from reference TRBV7-2 and TRBJ2-2, is GAGVSQSPSNKVTEKGKDVELRCDPISGHTALYWYRQSLGQGLEFLIYFQGNSAPDKSGLPSDRFSAERTGGSVSTLTIQRTQQEDSAVYLCASGSRGQGGELFFGEGSRLTVL.